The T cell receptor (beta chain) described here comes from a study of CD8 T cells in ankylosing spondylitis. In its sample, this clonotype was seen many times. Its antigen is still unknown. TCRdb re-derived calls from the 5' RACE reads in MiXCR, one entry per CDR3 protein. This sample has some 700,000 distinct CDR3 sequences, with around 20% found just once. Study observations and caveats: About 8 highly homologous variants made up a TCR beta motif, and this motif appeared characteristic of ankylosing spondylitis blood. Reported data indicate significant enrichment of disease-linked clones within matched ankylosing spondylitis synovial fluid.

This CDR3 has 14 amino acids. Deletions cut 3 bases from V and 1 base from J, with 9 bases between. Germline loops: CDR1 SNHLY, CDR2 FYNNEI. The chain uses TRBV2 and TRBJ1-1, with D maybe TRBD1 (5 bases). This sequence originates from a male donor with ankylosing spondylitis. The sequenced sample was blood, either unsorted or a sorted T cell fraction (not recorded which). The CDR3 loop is CASSDQGSNTEAFF. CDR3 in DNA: TGTGCCAGCAGTGATCAGGGATCGAACACTGAAGCTTTCTTT. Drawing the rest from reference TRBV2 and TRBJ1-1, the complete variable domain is EPEVTQTPSHQVTQMGQEVILRCVPISNHLYFYWYRQILGQKVEFLVSFYNNEISEKSEIFDDQFSVERPDGSNFTLKIRSTKLEDSAMYFCASSDQGSNTEAFFGQGTRLTVV.